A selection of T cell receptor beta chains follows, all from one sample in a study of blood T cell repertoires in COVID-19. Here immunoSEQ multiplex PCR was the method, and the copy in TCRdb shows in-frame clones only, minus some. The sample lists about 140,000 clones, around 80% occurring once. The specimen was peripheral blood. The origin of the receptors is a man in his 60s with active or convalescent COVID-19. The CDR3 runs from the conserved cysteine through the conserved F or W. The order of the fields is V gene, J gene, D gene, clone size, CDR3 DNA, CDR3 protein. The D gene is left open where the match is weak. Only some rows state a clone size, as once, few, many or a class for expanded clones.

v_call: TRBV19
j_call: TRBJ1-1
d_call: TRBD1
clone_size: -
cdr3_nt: TGTGCCAGTAGTGTTTTCCAGGGACAGGGGGGTGAGGGCACTGAAGCTTTCTTT
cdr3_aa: CASSVFQGQGGEGTEAFF

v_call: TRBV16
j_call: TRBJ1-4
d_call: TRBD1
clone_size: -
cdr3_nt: TGTGCCAGCAGCGTACAGGGGAGTGGTGAAAAACTGTTTTTT
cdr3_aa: CASSVQGSGEKLFF

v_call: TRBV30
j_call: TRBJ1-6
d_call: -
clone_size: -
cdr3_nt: TGTGCCTGGAGCACTACCAGAGGATATAATTCACCCCTCCACTTT
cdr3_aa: CAWSTTRGYNSPLHF

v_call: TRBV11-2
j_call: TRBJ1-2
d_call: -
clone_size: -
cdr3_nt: TGTGCCAGCAGCTTAGCCGGCAGGGCAGAGGACGGCTACACCTTC
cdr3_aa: CASSLAGRAEDGYTF

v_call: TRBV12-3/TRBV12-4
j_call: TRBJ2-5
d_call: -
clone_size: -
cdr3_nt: TGTGCCAGCAGCAAAACTAGTAGGGAGACCCAGTACTTC
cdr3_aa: CASSKTSRETQYF

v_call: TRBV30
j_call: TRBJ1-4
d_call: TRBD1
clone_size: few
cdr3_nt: TGTGCCTGGAGGTACAGGGGAGGTGAAAAACTGTTTTTT
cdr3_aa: CAWRYRGGEKLFF

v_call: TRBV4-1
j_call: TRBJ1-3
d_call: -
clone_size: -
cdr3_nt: TGCGCCAGCAGCCAAGATACTACAACCCGAGACACCATATATTTT
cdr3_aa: CASSQDTTTRDTIYF

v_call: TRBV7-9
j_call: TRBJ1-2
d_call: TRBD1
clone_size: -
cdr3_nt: TGTGCCAGCAGTGGACAGGGGAGCGTCGGCTACACCTTC
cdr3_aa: CASSGQGSVGYTF

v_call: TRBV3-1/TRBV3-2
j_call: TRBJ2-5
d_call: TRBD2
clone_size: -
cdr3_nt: TGTGCCAGCAGCCAAGATGCTAGCGGGAGGGCAGAGACCCAGTACTTC
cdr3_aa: CASSQDASGRAETQYF

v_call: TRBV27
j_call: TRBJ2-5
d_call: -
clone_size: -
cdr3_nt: TGTGCCAGCAGTTTAGGGCCGCGCGAGACCCAGTACTTC
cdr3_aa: CASSLGPRETQYF

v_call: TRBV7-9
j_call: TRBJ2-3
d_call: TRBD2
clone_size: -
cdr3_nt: TGTGCCAGCAGCTTAGCGCGTTCTAGCGGGAGGAGCGCAGATACGCAGTATTTT
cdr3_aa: CASSLARSSGRSADTQYF

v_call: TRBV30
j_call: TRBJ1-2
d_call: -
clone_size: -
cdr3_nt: TGTGCCTGGAGGTCCCCAGTTAACTATGGCTACACCTTC
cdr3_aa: CAWRSPVNYGYTF

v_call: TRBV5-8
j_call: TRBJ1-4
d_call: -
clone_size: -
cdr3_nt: TGTGCCAGCAGCTTGGTGGGCGGGGGCCGCGAAAAACTGTTTTTT
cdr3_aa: CASSLVGGGREKLFF

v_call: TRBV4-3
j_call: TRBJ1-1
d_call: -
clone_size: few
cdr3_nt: TGCGCCAGCAGCCAAGATGGAGGGACTGAAGCTTTCTTT
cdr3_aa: CASSQDGGTEAFF

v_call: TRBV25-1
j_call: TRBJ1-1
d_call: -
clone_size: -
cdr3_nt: TGTGCCAGCAGCCTAAGTCGGGGTGGGGTAGGGACTGAAGCTTTCTTT
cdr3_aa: CASSLSRGGVGTEAFF

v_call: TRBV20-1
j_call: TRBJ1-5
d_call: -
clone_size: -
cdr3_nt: TGCAGTGCAAGTGGGGGAGGTGGCGATCAGCCCCAGCATTTT
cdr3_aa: CSASGGGGDQPQHF

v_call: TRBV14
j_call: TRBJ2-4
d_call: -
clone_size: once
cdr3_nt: TGTGCCAGCAGCGTCTGGACTGAGAACATTCAGTACTTC
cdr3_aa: CASSVWTENIQYF

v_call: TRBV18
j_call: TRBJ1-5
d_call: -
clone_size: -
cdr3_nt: TGTGCCAGCTCACCACCGGGAGGGCGCAATCAGCCCCAGCATTTT
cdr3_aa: CASSPPGGRNQPQHF

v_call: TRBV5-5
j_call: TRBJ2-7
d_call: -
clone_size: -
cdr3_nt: TGTGCCAGCAGCCTTGGGCAGGGGCCCTACGAGCAGTACTTC
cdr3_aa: CASSLGQGPYEQYF

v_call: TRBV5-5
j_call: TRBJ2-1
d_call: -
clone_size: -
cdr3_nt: TGTGCCAGCAGCCTAGCTCACAATGAGCAGTTCTTC
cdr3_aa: CASSLAHNEQFF

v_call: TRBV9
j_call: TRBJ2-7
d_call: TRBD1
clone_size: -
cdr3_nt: TGTGCCAGCAGCGTTGGACAGGGGGCTTACGAGCAGTACTTC
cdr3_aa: CASSVGQGAYEQYF

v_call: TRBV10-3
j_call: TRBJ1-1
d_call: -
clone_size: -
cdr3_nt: TGTGCCATCAGTGCGGGGAGTTTTGCTTTCTTT
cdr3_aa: CAISAGSFAFF

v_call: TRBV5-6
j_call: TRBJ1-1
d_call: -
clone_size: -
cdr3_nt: TGTGCCAGCAGCCGGGGGGCCGAACTTGAAGCTTTCTTT
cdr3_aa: CASSRGAELEAFF